Sequencing of this TCR beta chain was carried out in a study of blood T cell repertoires in COVID-19. In the authors' methods: Using reference gene primer amplification, nucleated cell counts were estimated. Produced via immunoSEQ multiplex PCR; TCRdb's table is partial and in-frame only. From that table come the V and J calls and clone size; the DNA was used to work out D and trimming. Seen here are 150,000 or so clones, about 85% observed once, and the top ten hold approximately 3%. The length of the CDR3 is 15 residues. Germline V gene lookup returns CDR1 MNHEY and CDR2 SVGEGT. Trimming cost V 3 bases and J 9 bases, with 18 bases left between them. This clone has more than one count but fewer than ten.

This chain uses TRBV6-2 or TRBV6-3 with TRBJ2-1, with D perhaps matching TRBD2 (6 bases). The sequence was obtained from a human donor with acute or convalescent COVID-19. The donor label of this sample is uncertain. The sequenced sample was peripheral blood. The CDR3 protein is CASSYRLGLGGEQFF. The CDR3 region has the DNA TGTGCCAGCAGTTATAGACTAGGTTTAGGAGGTGAGCAGTTCTTC.